A single sample is the source of the 32 T cell receptor beta chains below, sequenced in a study of blood T cell repertoires in COVID-19. Assay used: immunoSEQ multiplex PCR; TCRdb lists only in-frame clones, some missing. The sample holds around 300,000 clones, roughly 91% seen once. The sequenced sample was PBMCs or T cells enriched from blood (not recorded which). The receptors here all came from a woman aged 55-75 years in a cohort exposed to, infected with or recovered from COVID-19 (not recorded which).

The chain couples TRBV24-1 to TRBJ2-2; 8 positions match TRBD1. Germline CDR1 KGHDR, CDR2 SFDVKD. The V gene end was trimmed by 3 bases and the J gene end by 6 bases; junction bases not matched to a gene: 11. The CDR3 is 17 amino acids. CDR3 loop: CATSDQAGTGNAGELFF. Written as DNA, the CDR3 is TGTGCCACCAGTGATCAAGCCGGGACAGGTAACGCCGGGGAGCTGTTTTTT.

The V and J genes are TRBV24-1 and TRBJ2-1, with TRBD2 matching over 10 bases. The V and J ends lost 7 bases and 7 bases, in that order; junction bases with no gene match: 9. The V gene's germline CDR1 is KGHDR and CDR2 SFDVKD. CDR3 length equals 15 residues. The CDR3, as DNA: TGTGCCACCAGGGGAGCGGGAGGGCCTTCGAATGAGCAGTTCTTC. This sequence encodes CATRGAGGPSNEQFF.

This clone appeared once. V gene TRBV6-2 or TRBV6-3 combines with J gene TRBJ2-5; 11 nucleotides line up with TRBD1. The V gene end was trimmed by 1 base and the J gene end by 4 bases; junction bases not matched to a gene: 2. This CDR3 is built from 15 residues. The germline V gene has CDR1 MNHEY and CDR2 SVGEGT. CDR3 residues: CASSYFGTGGETQYF. CDR3 in DNA: TGTGCCAGCAGTTACTTCGGGACAGGGGGAGAGACCCAGTACTTC.

To note about this clone: This CDR3 is also generated by other DNA sequences in the sample. The chain employs TRBV5-1 and TRBJ2-7; TRBD2 agrees at 9 bases. The ends lost 3 bases at V and 1 base at J; junction bases unmatched: 2. The CDR3 has 14 residues. Germline CDR1 is SGHRS and CDR2 is YFSETQ. CDR3 in amino acids: CASSSSGTSYEQYF. The DNA for the CDR3 is TGCGCCAGCAGCTCTAGCGGGACGTCCTACGAGCAGTACTTC.

The chain links TRBV24-1 to TRBJ2-1, with D uncertain. Germline lookup yields CDR1 KGHDR and CDR2 SFDVKD. The CDR3 has 15 amino acids. V lost 3 bases and J lost 1, with 9 bases in between. CDR3 nucleotides: TGTGCCACCAGTGATCCGGCGAGGTCCTACAATGAGCAGTTCTTC. It encodes CATSDPARSYNEQFF.

The V and J genes are TRBV4-1 and TRBJ2-7, with a possible D match to TRBD2 (5 bases). The CDR3 is made up of 15 amino acids. Germline V lookup: CDR1 MGHRA, CDR2 YSYEKL. Trimming left V 0 bases short and J 0 bases short, with 9 bases between. DNA for the CDR3: TGCGCCAGCAGCCAAGACCCCCGGGGCTCCTACGAGCAGTACTTC. It codes for CASSQDPRGSYEQYF.

The chain joins TRBV28 to TRBJ2-7, with 7 bases identical to TRBD1. The CDR3 loop spans 15 amino acids. Germline CDR1 and CDR2: MDHEN and SYDVKM. V gave up 6 bases and J gave up 0 bases; unmatched junction bases: 8. The CDR3 DNA reads as TGTGCCAGCAGGGAAGGGGGCCTCAGCTCCTACGAGCAGTACTTC. This sequence encodes CASREGGLSSYEQYF.

The V gene is TRBV7-2, the J gene TRBJ2-1; maybe TRBD2 (6 bases). This CDR3 region has 15 residues. V lost 1 base, J lost 9 bases, and 16 bases lay in between. Germline V gene lookup returns CDR1 SGHTA and CDR2 FQGNSA. The DNA for the CDR3 is TGTGCCAGCAGCTTAGGGACCATCTCGACTAGTGAGCAGTTCTTC. It is translated as CASSLGTISTSEQFF. The full variable domain, with the rest looked up from reference TRBV7-2 and TRBJ2-1, is GAGVSQSPSNKVTEKGKDVELRCDPISGHTALYWYRQSLGQGLEFLIYFQGNSAPDKSGLPSDRFSAERTGGSVSTLTIQRTQQEDSAVYLCASSLGTISTSEQFFGPGTRLTVL.

This clone has a single count. The CDR3 coding sequence is TGCGCCAGCAGCCAAGATAGCCAGGGGTGGGAGACCCAGTACTTC. Translating gives CASSQDSQGWETQYF. The rearrangement joins TRBV4-3 to TRBJ2-5; D is possibly TRBD1 (6 bases). The V and J ends lost 0 bases and 5 bases respectively, with 13 bases between them. The CDR3 length is 15 residues. Looked up from germline, CDR1 is LGHNA and CDR2 is YSLEER.

The rearrangement joins TRBV5-1 to TRBJ1-2, with 7 bases identical to TRBD1. The CDR3 length is 16 residues. V was clipped by 4 bases and J by 10 bases; unmatched bases: 19. CDR1 SGHRS and CDR2 YFSETQ come from the germline V gene. Here the CDR3 reads CASSPRERGPGSVYTF. CDR3 coding DNA: TGCGCCAGCAGCCCCCGGGAGAGGGGGCCGGGATCGGTCTACACCTTC. Full variable domain (outside the CDR3, taken from reference TRBV5-1 and TRBJ1-2): KAGVTQTPRYLIKTRGQQVTLSCSPISGHRSVSWYQQTPGQGLQFLFEYFSETQRNKGNFPGRFSGRQFSNSRSEMNVSTLELGDSALYLCASSPRERGPGSVYTFGSGTRLTVV.

This rearrangement joins TRBV28 to TRBJ2-7; D may be TRBD1 (6 bases). Trimming cost V 5 bases and J 1 base, with 15 bases left between them. This CDR3 has 15 amino acids. Germline lookup yields CDR1 MDHEN and CDR2 SYDVKM. Here the CDR3 DNA reads TGTGCCAGCAGTCTCGGGACACGAAGTTCCTACGAGCAGTACTTC. Residues: CASSLGTRSSYEQYF.

This clone was detected ten times or more. This chain connects TRBV27 to TRBJ1-2; possibly TRBD1 for D (5 bases). The CDR3 covers 16 residues. V was trimmed by 7 bases and J by 3 bases, leaving 21 bases between them. Germline V gives CDR1 MNHEY, CDR2 SMNVEV (reference sequence). The CDR3 reads CASKSEGFYRDYGYTF. As DNA, the CDR3 is TGTGCCAGCAAATCGGAGGGGTTTTATAGGGACTATGGCTACACCTTC.

The table lists this clone with a count of one. The chain joins TRBV28 to TRBJ1-6, with D maybe TRBD1 (5 bases). The germline CDR1 and CDR2 sequences are MDHEN and SYDVKM. The CDR3 totals 14 residues. V was shortened by 6 bases and J by 9 bases, with 15 bases between the two germline ends. The CDR3 here is CASRDTRASSPLHF. The DNA for the CDR3 is TGTGCCAGCAGGGACACCCGGGCCTCTTCACCCCTCCACTTT.

This clone has just a few counts. V is TRBV6-6 and J is TRBJ1-5; 10 bases fit TRBD1. CDR1 is MNHNY, CDR2 SVGAGI, per germline (reference sequence). J lost 1 base, V lost 5 bases, and 8 bases had no gene match. The CDR3 extends over 17 amino acids. CDR3 residues: CASSPPGQGSSNQPQHF. The CDR3 region has the DNA TGTGCCAGCAGTCCCCCGGGACAGGGGTCCAGCAATCAGCCCCAGCATTTT.

The rearrangement links TRBV7-2 to TRBJ2-1, with 9 bases aligning to TRBD2. The CDR3 consists of 15 residues. CDR1 and CDR2 (germline): SGHTA, FQGNSA. V dropped 6 bases and J dropped 3; count of bases not matched to a gene: 6. DNA of the CDR3: TGTGCCAGCAGGTCTAGCGGGACAAACTACAATGAGCAGTTCTTC. Protein sequence: CASRSSGTNYNEQFF.

The chain couples TRBV4-2 to TRBJ1-1, with 7 bases fitting TRBD1. The CDR3 runs 13 residues. V lost 0 bases to trimming and J lost 11 bases; unmatched junction nucleotides: 6. Looked up from germline, CDR1 is LGHNA and CDR2 is YNFKEQ. As DNA, the CDR3 is TGTGCCAGCAGCCAAGAGTTTAGGGGGCATGCTTTCTTT. It specifies CASSQEFRGHAFF.

The rearrangement joins TRBV9 to TRBJ1-2, with 9 bases lining up with TRBD1. V was pared by 3 bases and J by 0 bases, with 9 bases of the junction left unmatched. The CDR3 loop spans 17 amino acids. Germline V gene sequence: CDR1 SGDLS, CDR2 YYNGEE. CDR3 sequence: CASSAGGQGPSNYGYTF. The DNA for the CDR3 is TGTGCCAGCAGCGCCGGAGGACAGGGGCCCTCTAACTATGGCTACACCTTC.

The gene calls are TRBV7-2 and TRBJ2-1; D not resolved. V was trimmed by 0 bases and J by 7 bases, leaving 4 bases between them. CDR1 is SGHTA, CDR2 FQGNSA, per germline. The CDR3 consists of 12 residues. DNA of the CDR3: TGTGCCAGCAGCTTAGCCCTGAATGAGCAGTTCTTC. This translates into CASSLALNEQFF. The whole variable domain, remainder taken from reference TRBV7-2 and TRBJ2-1, is GAGVSQSPSNKVTEKGKDVELRCDPISGHTALYWYRQSLGQGLEFLIYFQGNSAPDKSGLPSDRFSAERTGGSVSTLTIQRTQQEDSAVYLCASSLALNEQFFGPGTRLTVL.

This clone was counted a few times. In DNA form, the CDR3 reads TGTGCCATCAGTGAGCTGTGGGAGACTGGAAATGAAAAACTGTTTTTT. It translates to CAISELWETGNEKLFF. J is TRBJ1-4 and V is TRBV10-3; the D is unclear. CDR3 length equals 16 residues. With 2 bases removed from V and 5 bases from J, the gap between germline ends came to 15 bases. CDR1 is ENHRY and CDR2 is SYGVKD in the germline V gene.

The chain couples TRBV30 to TRBJ1-2, with 9 bases matching TRBD1. The CDR3 consists of 13 residues. With 5 bases clipped from V and 4 bases from J, the junction kept 5 bases outside the gene matches. Germline V lookup: CDR1 GTSNPN, CDR2 SVGIG (reference sequence). CDR3 protein: CAWHTGGFYGYTF. The CDR3 DNA is TGTGCCTGGCACACAGGGGGCTTCTATGGCTACACCTTC. Together with reference TRBV30 and TRBJ1-2, the CDR3 gives the full variable domain: SQTIHQWPATLVQPVGSPLSLECTVEGTSNPNLYWYRQAAGRGLQLLFYSVGIGQISSEVPQNLSASRPQDRQFILSSKKLLLSDSGFYLCAWHTGGFYGYTFGSGTRLTVV.

This clone was found once. V usage is TRBV6-5 and J usage is TRBJ2-7, with 10 bases lining up with TRBD2. Germline values: CDR1 MNHEY, CDR2 SVGAGI. This CDR3 is built from 14 residues. The J segment lost 5 bases and the V segment lost 5 bases, leaving 6 bases of the junction unmatched. This CDR3 reads CASSPSGRANEQYF. The CDR3 region has the DNA TGTGCCAGCAGTCCCAGCGGGAGGGCCAACGAGCAGTACTTC.

J is TRBJ2-1 and V is TRBV7-8; 9 nucleotides align to TRBD2. The junction had 1 base not matched to a gene; V was cut back by 5 bases and J by 5 bases. This CDR3 is built from 13 residues. Per germline, CDR1 SGHVS and CDR2 FQNEAQ. The CDR3, as DNA: TGTGCCAGCAGCCGACTAGCGGACAATGAGCAGTTCTTC. Amino acids: CASSRLADNEQFF.

Concerning this clone: The sample carries other DNA sequences with the same CDR3. The chain couples TRBV7-9 to TRBJ1-5; 9 bases fit TRBD1. The CDR3 consists of 13 residues. From germline, CDR1 is SEHNR and CDR2 FQNEAQ (reference sequence). V lost 3 bases and J lost 6; bases outside the gene matches: 0. The CDR3 DNA sequence: TGTGCCAGCAGCTTGGGACAGGGTCAGCCCCAGCATTTT. Its translation: CASSLGQGQPQHF. Together with reference TRBV7-9 and TRBJ1-5, the CDR3 gives the full variable domain: DTGVSQNPRHKITKRGQNVTFRCDPISEHNRLYWYRQTLGQGPEFLTYFQNEAQLEKSRLLSDRFSAERPKGSFSTLEIQRTEQGDSAMYLCASSLGQGQPQHFGDGTRLSIL.

This clone was seen a few times. The chain joins TRBV27 to TRBJ1-2; D is unclear. This CDR3 has 13 amino acids. Per the germline V gene, CDR1 is MNHEY and CDR2 is SMNVEV (reference sequence). Trimming removed 0 bases at V and 6 bases at J, with 8 bases between. This CDR3 is CASSLSQRDGYTF. The DNA for the CDR3 is TGTGCCAGCAGTTTATCCCAGCGGGATGGCTACACCTTC.

In this sample, this clone turned up a few times. This chain joins TRBV10-2 and TRBJ1-5, with 8 bases that match TRBD1. J was trimmed by 4 bases and V by 5 bases; bases with no gene match: 4. The germline V gene has CDR1 WSHSY and CDR2 SAAADI. The CDR3 has 14 amino acids. This CDR3 is CASSTTGGNQPQHF. CDR3 DNA: TGCGCCAGCAGTACTACAGGGGGAAATCAGCCCCAGCATTTT.

The rearrangement links TRBV14 to TRBJ2-4, with 8 positions matching TRBD1. Germline-derived CDR1 and CDR2 are SGHDN and FVKESK. The CDR3 is made up of 19 amino acids. Trimming at V came to 6 bases and at J to 0 bases, leaving 16 bases not matched to a gene. The CDR3 DNA is TGTGCCAGCAGGGAGGAGACAGGGGCCATTTTCTTAGCCAAAAACATTCAGTACTTC. Translating it yields CASREETGAIFLAKNIQYF.

This clone was counted a few times. This chain links TRBV11-1 with TRBJ1-2, with D possibly TRBD1 on 5 matching bases. The V and J ends lost 5 bases and 5 bases respectively, with 15 bases between them. The length of the CDR3 is 14 residues. CDR1 SGHAT and CDR2 FQDESV come from the germline V gene (reference sequence). The CDR3 here is CASSSRGGTYGYTF. CDR3 sequence (DNA): TGTGCCAGCAGCAGCCGGGGGGGTACTTATGGCTACACCTTC.

The chain carries TRBV2 and TRBJ1-1, with unresolved D. The CDR3 length is 14 residues. The V gene's germline CDR1 is SNHLY and CDR2 FYNNEI. V lost 2 bases, J lost 5 bases, and 12 bases lay in between. CDR3 amino acids: CASSELLGSTEAFF. CDR3 bases: TGTGCCAGCAGTGAATTGTTGGGGAGTACTGAAGCTTTCTTT.

The chain links TRBV6-5 to TRBJ2-7, with D possibly matching TRBD1 (6 bases). V was clipped by 6 bases and J by 5 bases, with 17 bases between them. The CDR3 has 14 amino acids. Germline CDR1 MNHEY, CDR2 SVGAGI. As DNA, the CDR3 is TGTGCCAGCAGAGGGGGTGGCCCTGAGGACGAGCAGTACTTC. Translation: CASRGGGPEDEQYF.

The J gene is TRBJ2-7, the V gene TRBV28; D possibly corresponds to TRBD2 (5 bases). Germline CDR1 is MDHEN and CDR2 is SYDVKM. V dropped 7 bases and J dropped 4 bases, with 14 bases sitting between them. This CDR3 has 13 amino acids. The CDR3, as DNA: TGTGCCAGCAACGTGGGCGGGTCGTACGAGCAGTACTTC. Translation: CASNVGGSYEQYF.

The genes are TRBV28 and TRBJ2-1; D remains unclear. The germline V and J ends were trimmed by 6 bases and 4 bases, with 13 bases remaining between them. There are 14 residues in the CDR3. Germline CDR1 is MDHEN and CDR2 is SYDVKM. The CDR3 region is CASSPPPQYNEQFF. The CDR3 region has the DNA TGTGCCAGCAGCCCACCGCCCCAGTACAATGAGCAGTTCTTC.

This clone came up a few times. The gene calls are TRBV5-8 and TRBJ2-1; D is undetermined. The CDR3 is 16 amino acids. Trimming removed 4 bases at V and 4 bases at J, with 18 bases between. Germline CDR1 and CDR2: SGHTS and YDEGEE. The CDR3, as DNA: TGTGCCAGCAGCAGGAGTTCGGGTCGAGTTTACAATGAGCAGTTCTTC. The encoded protein is CASSRSSGRVYNEQFF.